What follows describes a single TCR beta chain. Its antigen target is currently unknown. No quality values exist for individual bases; no much larger clone is one base distant. The data stem from a study of T cell responses to AZD1222 COVID-19 vaccine (dated by TCRdb to 2020 to 2023). About the full investigation: Because spike-specific TCR depth and breadth did not differ between the two schedules, AZD1222 recipients who got a second dose at roughly 4 weeks were pooled with those who got a second dose at roughly 12 weeks. Trial participants were enrolled by age into 18-55, 56-69 and 70-plus year subgroups, with 148, 28 and 57 TCR-sequenced participants respectively. A total of approximately 240 trial participants underwent TCR sequencing, of whom under 220 had received two doses of AZD1222 and around 26 had received two doses of the MenACWY control vaccine.

The CDR3 regions of human TCRbeta chains were analyzed by immunosequencing. In the authors' own workflow: TCRs in the repertoires were compared against a reference library of SARS-CoV-2-specific TCRs that had been generated with the MIRA antigen-specificity platform. Breadth was defined as the fraction of unique TCRs that were SARS-CoV-2-associated. Depth was defined as the fraction of total T cells that were SARS-CoV-2-associated. Using the MIRA data, each spike-specific TCR was mapped to the spike region that the TCR reacts to and placed in a CD4 or CD8 class. Log10-transformed breadth and depth values were compared by one-way ANOVA with Sidak's multiple comparisons tests. TCRdb mirrors the immuneACCESS table, restricted to in-frame sequences. Some clones are absent from its copies; in checked studies, under half trace to an unresolved V gene, and the reason for the others is unknown. From that table come the V and J calls and clone size; the DNA was used to work out D and trimming. The sample table lists 88,000 or so clones, under 90% of them with a count of one. The biggest ten clones account for 2.4% of the sample.

Results the study describes overall, beyond this receptor: The whole spike protein was spanned by vaccine-associated CD4 TCRs, and dominant responses were seen in regions 160-218 and 743-854. In the small 56-69-year group, the increase in depth fell short of significance, most likely because of low power. A significant rise in spike-specific TCR breadth and depth was observed after two AZD1222 doses relative to day 0 and relative to MenACWY recipients. No day 14 peak-response samples were available, so repertoires were characterized only after the peak T cell response. Most participants were white British and females outnumbered males, and the authors suggested that clonal diversity may have been underestimated. Only five to seven AZD1222 recipients were SARS-CoV-2 seropositive at baseline, limiting conclusions about previously exposed vaccinees. Reportedly, close to half of the unique spike-specific TCRs recognized epitopes lying outside the regions that are mutated in the B.1.351 and B.1.1.7 variants.

The sample's time point, from its label and the paper: baseline before first vaccination. Vaccinee samples were obtained from the UK trials COV001 and COV002, which included a single-blind randomized controlled phase 2/3 trial of AZD1222 (ChAdOx1 nCoV-19) in healthy adults. Trial participant PBMC samples were collected at day 0 and day 28 after the second dose for TCRbeta chain sequencing. From a lookup of the germline V gene, CDR1 and CDR2 are SGHVT and SQSDAQ. The CDR3 spans 18 residues, from the cysteine through the phenylalanine. Here the CDR3 DNA is all that survives: 54 bases in frame from base 1. V is reduced by 4 bases and J by 0 bases, leaving a spacing of 22 bases between them.

The specimen was peripheral blood, collected on day 0 of AZD1222 vaccination. This clonotype originated in an adult in good health. The chain is made from TRBV7-4 and TRBJ2-7; 6 matching bases give a weak D call of TRBD2. The CDR3 region has the sequence CASSSSFLRGVFSYEQYF. Here is the DNA: TGTGCCAGCAGCTCTTCTTTTCTACGCGGGGTGTTCTCCTACGAGCAGTACTTC.